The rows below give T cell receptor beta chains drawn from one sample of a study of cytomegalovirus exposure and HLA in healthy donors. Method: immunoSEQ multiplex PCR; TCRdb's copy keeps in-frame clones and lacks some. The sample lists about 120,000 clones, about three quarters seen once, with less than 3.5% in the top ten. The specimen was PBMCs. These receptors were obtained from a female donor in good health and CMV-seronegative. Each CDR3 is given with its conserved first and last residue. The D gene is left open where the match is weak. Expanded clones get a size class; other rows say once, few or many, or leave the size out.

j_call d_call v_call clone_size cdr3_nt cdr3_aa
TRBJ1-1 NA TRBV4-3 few TGCGCCAGCAGCCAAGTTCTCGGGACACCTGAAGCTTTCTTT CASSQVLGTPEAFF
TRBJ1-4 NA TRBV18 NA TGTGCCAGCTCGCCTATAGCCCCTGGTGGGGTCCAGGGTAATGAAAAACTGTTTTTT CASSPIAPGGVQGNEKLFF
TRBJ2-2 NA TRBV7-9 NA TGTGCCAGCAGTTCGGACACCGACACCGGGGAGCTGTTTTTT CASSSDTDTGELFF
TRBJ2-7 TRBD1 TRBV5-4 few TGTGCCAGCAGCCGGGACAGCTACGAGCAGTACTTC CASSRDSYEQYF
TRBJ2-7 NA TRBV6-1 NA TGTGCCAGCAGTCCCACCGGTTCCTACGAGCAGTACTTC CASSPTGSYEQYF
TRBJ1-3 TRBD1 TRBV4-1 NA TGCGCCAGCAGCCAAGATTGGACAGGCACTGGAAACACCATATATTTT CASSQDWTGTGNTIYF
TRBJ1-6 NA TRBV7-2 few TGTGCCAGCAGCTTAGCTAGAGATAATTCACCCCTCCACTTT CASSLARDNSPLHF
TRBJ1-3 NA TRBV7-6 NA TGTGCCAGCAGCCAGACAGTCCCCCCTGGAGACACCATATATTTT CASSQTVPPGDTIYF
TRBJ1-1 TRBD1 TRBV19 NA TGTGCCAGTAGGAAGGGACAGGGTCGGGGTCTGAACACTGAAGCTTTCTTT CASRKGQGRGLNTEAFF
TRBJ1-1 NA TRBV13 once TGTGCCAGCAGCTTAGTGGCGGGGGGACATTATGAAGCTTTCTTT CASSLVAGGHYEAFF
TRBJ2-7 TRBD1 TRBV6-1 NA TGTGCCAGCAACTCACATGACAGGGTTTACTACGAGCAGTACTTC CASNSHDRVYYEQYF
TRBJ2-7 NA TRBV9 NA TGTGCCAGCAGCGTAGGCCGGGACTACGAGCAGTACTTC CASSVGRDYEQYF
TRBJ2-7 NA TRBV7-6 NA TGTGCCAGCAGCTTAGAAGGGGGTCGAGGCTACGAGCAGTACTTC CASSLEGGRGYEQYF
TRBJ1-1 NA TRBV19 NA TGTGCCAGTACAGGCAACACTGAAGCTTTCTTT CASTGNTEAFF
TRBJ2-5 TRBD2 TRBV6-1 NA TGTGCCAGCAGTGAAGAACTAGCGGGGGGAAAACGGGAGACCCAGTACTTC CASSEELAGGKRETQYF
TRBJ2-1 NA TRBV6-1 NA TGTGCCAGCAGTCGGACATGGGACAATGAGCAGTTCTTC CASSRTWDNEQFF
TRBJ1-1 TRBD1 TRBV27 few TGTGCCAGCAGTCGTGGTCGGACAGGGGGGTGGGCTTTCTTT CASSRGRTGGWAFF
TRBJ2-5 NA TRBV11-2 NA TGTGCCAGCAGCACCGGACAGTTTCAAGAGACCCAGTACTTC CASSTGQFQETQYF
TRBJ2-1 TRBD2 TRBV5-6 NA TGTGCCAGCAGCTTGACGCCGGGACTAGCGGCTGGCGATGAGCAGTTCTTC CASSLTPGLAAGDEQFF
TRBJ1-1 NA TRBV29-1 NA TGCAGCGTGGGGGGGGCAGCTATGAACACTGAAGCTTTCTTT CSVGGAAMNTEAFF
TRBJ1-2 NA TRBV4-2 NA TGTGCCAGCAGCCCGCGAATTGGGGCAGCCCACGGGGGCTACACCTTC CASSPRIGAAHGGYTF
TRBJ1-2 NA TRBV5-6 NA TGTGCCAGCAGCTTGGTTGGGGGGGGCGCTGGCTACACCTTC CASSLVGGGAGYTF
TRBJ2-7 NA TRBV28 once TGTGCCAGCAGTTTCTCCGGGACTCCCGCGTACGAGCAGTACTTC CASSFSGTPAYEQYF
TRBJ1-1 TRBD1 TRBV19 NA TGTGCCAGTATGGACAGGCCGAACACTGAAGCTTTCTTT CASMDRPNTEAFF
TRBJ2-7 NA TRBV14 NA TGTGCCAGCAGCTTCGAGGGGGGGTCGGGCGAGCAGTACTTC CASSFEGGSGEQYF
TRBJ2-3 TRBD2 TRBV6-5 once TGTGCCAGCAGTTCCCCAACTAGCGGGGGTCGAGGTACGCAGTATTTT CASSSPTSGGRGTQYF
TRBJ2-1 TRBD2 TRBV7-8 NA TGTGCCAGCAGCCCGAGACAGCGGGGGGGAACCTACAATGAGCAGTTCTTC CASSPRQRGGTYNEQFF
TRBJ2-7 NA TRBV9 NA TGTGCCAGCAGCGTAGGACCCAGGGTCTACGAGCAGTACTTC CASSVGPRVYEQYF
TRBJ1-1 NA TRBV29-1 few TGCAGCGTTGTCCAGGCTGAAGCTTTCTTT CSVVQAEAFF
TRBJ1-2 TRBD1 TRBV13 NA TGTGCCAGCAGCTCGGGGGACAGGGCGGAAAGTGGCTACACCTTC CASSSGDRAESGYTF
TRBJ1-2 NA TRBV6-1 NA TGTGCCAGCAGCCCTATTTCTTACTATGGCTACACCTTC CASSPISYYGYTF
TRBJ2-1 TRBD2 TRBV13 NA TGTGCCAGCAGCTTAGCTCTTCCCGGACTAGCGGGGGGACGCTCCTACAATGAGCAGTTCTTC CASSLALPGLAGGRSYNEQFF
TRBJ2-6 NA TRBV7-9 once TGTTCCGGTAATCCTGGGGCCAACGTCCTGACTTTC CSGNPGANVLTF
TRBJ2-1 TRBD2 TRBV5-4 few TGTGCCAGCAGCCCGCGGACTAGCGGGGGCCCTCAGCAGTTCTTC CASSPRTSGGPQQFF
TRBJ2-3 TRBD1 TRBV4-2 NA TGTGCCAGCAGCCAACGGACAGGGGGCATAGATACGCAGTATTTT CASSQRTGGIDTQYF
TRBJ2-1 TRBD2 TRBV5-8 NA TGTGCCAGCAGCTCGGGGACCGCTAGCGGGGGTTGGAATGAGCAGTTCTTC CASSSGTASGGWNEQFF
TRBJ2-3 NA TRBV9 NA TGTGCCAGCAGCGTAGGAGAAGACAGGCGCACAGATACGCAGTATTTT CASSVGEDRRTDTQYF